This is a list of T cell receptor beta chains from one sample in a study of response to subunit inactivated influenza vaccine. MiXCR, run by TCRdb on the RT-PCR reads, gives a single entry per CDR3 protein. The sample contains hundreds of thousands of distinct CDR3 sequences, about 12% of which appear only once. The specimen was non-naive T cells sorted from PBMCs, collected about 14 days before vaccination. These receptor sequences come from a man between 45 and 60 years old who received an inactivated influenza vaccine. The CDR3 runs from the conserved cysteine through the conserved F or W. D genes are given only for firm matches. For some rows the clone size is stated as once, few or many, or as a class when expanded; others skip it.

J gene,clone size,D gene,V gene,CDR3 protein,CDR3 DNA
TRBJ2-3,many,-,TRBV20-1,CSASPTPPSQYF,TGCAGTGCTAGTCCGACACCTCCGTCGCAGTATTTT
TRBJ2-7,few,-,TRBV28,CASTPTGRSYEQYF,TGTGCCAGCACCCCTACTGGGCGCTCCTACGAGCAGTACTTC
TRBJ1-5,many,TRBD1,TRBV7-8,CASSLGRGGGQPQHF,TGTGCCAGCAGCTTAGGTCGAGGGGGCGGTCAGCCCCAGCATTTT
TRBJ2-1,-,TRBD2,TRBV7-2,CASSLGLAGGPREFF,TGTGCCAGCAGCTTAGGGCTAGCGGGAGGGCCGCGGGAGTTCTTC
TRBJ1-2,medium-sized,-,TRBV12-3/TRBV12-4,CASSYKPSYGYTF,TGTGCCAGCAGTTACAAACCCAGCTATGGCTACACCTTC
TRBJ1-2,few,TRBD1,TRBV20-1,CSAQQGVDYGYTF,TGCAGTGCGCAACAGGGGGTCGACTATGGCTACACCTTC
TRBJ2-7,many,TRBD1,TRBV29-1,CSVVPGTDYEQYF,TGCAGCGTTGTGCCCGGGACAGATTACGAGCAGTACTTC
TRBJ2-3,-,-,TRBV7-2,CASSQIPDTQYF,TGTGCCAGCAGCCAAATCCCAGATACGCAGTATTTT
TRBJ1-4,-,TRBD1,TRBV5-1,CASSLRTGGSNEKLFF,TGCGCCAGCAGCCTAAGGACAGGGGGCTCTAATGAAAAACTGTTTTTT
TRBJ2-3,few,-,TRBV12-3/TRBV12-4,CASGRLDTQYF,TGTGCCAGCGGACGGCTTGATACGCAGTATTTT
TRBJ2-3,-,-,TRBV4-3,CASSQDSFSHDTQYF,TGCGCCAGCAGCCAGGACTCCTTTTCCCATGATACGCAGTATTTT
TRBJ1-2,few,TRBD1,TRBV6-2/TRBV6-3,CASSYPRDSSGYTF,TGTGCCAGCAGTTACCCTCGGGACAGCAGTGGCTACACCTTC
TRBJ1-5,few,-,TRBV6-2/TRBV6-3,CASSYSGAYSNQPQHF,TGTGCCAGCAGTTACTCGGGAGCCTATAGCAATCAGCCCCAGCATTTT
TRBJ1-5,-,-,TRBV4-3,CSSSQARNQPQHF,TGCTCCAGCAGCCAAGCGCGCAATCAGCCCCAGCATTTT
TRBJ2-7,many,-,TRBV3-1,CASSQDFVSSYEQYF,TGTGCCAGCAGCCAAGATTTCGTAAGCTCCTACGAGCAGTACTTC
TRBJ2-3,few,-,TRBV6-5,CASMLGPTDTQYF,TGTGCCAGCATGTTAGGGCCCACAGATACGCAGTATTTT
TRBJ2-2,few,-,TRBV7-8,CASSSVSAGELFF,TGTGCCAGCAGCTCCGTCTCAGCCGGGGAGCTGTTTTTT
TRBJ1-4,few,-,TRBV12-3/TRBV12-4,CASSLWRGNNEKLFF,TGTGCCAGCAGTTTATGGAGGGGAAATAATGAAAAACTGTTTTTT
TRBJ2-1,-,-,TRBV15,CATSRDLGVEQFF,TGTGCCACCAGCAGAGATTTGGGGGTGGAGCAGTTCTTC
TRBJ1-5,many,-,TRBV12-3/TRBV12-4,CASGPTRNQPQHF,TGTGCCAGCGGGCCAACGCGCAATCAGCCCCAGCATTTT
TRBJ2-1,-,-,TRBV7-9,CASSSPFFGPSGNEQFF,TGTGCCAGCAGCTCCCCTTTCTTCGGGCCGTCCGGCAATGAGCAGTTCTTC
TRBJ2-3,few,-,TRBV20-1,CSARDYTWGTDTQYF,TGCAGTGCTAGAGATTACACCTGGGGCACAGATACGCAGTATTTT
TRBJ1-6,many,-,TRBV11-2,CASSLSQGTYNSPLHF,TGTGCCAGCAGCTTAAGCCAGGGCACCTATAATTCACCCCTCCACTTT
TRBJ2-5,-,-,TRBV12-3/TRBV12-4,CASSLATSMGRETQYF,TGTGCCAGCAGTTTAGCCACTAGTATGGGGCGTGAGACCCAGTACTTC
TRBJ1-4,few,-,TRBV7-6,CASSSPNEKLFF,TGTGCCAGCAGCTCTCCGAATGAAAAACTGTTTTTT
TRBJ2-3,-,TRBD2,TRBV2,CASSRINQGGRDTQYF,TGTGCCAGCAGCCGAATTAATCAGGGCGGGAGAGATACGCAGTATTTT
TRBJ2-2,many,TRBD2,TRBV25-1,CASSAPSGSPANTGELFF,TGTGCCAGCAGTGCACCTAGCGGGAGCCCGGCGAACACCGGGGAGCTGTTTTTT
TRBJ2-5,few,-,TRBV12-3/TRBV12-4,CASSLALDQYF,TGTGCCAGCAGTTTAGCGCTCGACCAGTACTTC
TRBJ2-7,-,TRBD2,TRBV7-2,CASRSGNHEQYF,TGTGCCAGCAGGAGCGGGAATCACGAGCAGTACTTC
TRBJ1-1,many,TRBD1,TRBV5-1,CASSWGTGGTEAFF,TGCGCCAGCAGCTGGGGAACAGGGGGCACTGAAGCTTTCTTT
TRBJ2-7,few,-,TRBV4-2,CASSQDRPSEQYF,TGTGCCAGCAGCCAAGACCGCCCCTCCGAGCAGTACTTC
TRBJ2-5,-,TRBD1,TRBV19,CASSIVPGTAIQETQYF,TGTGCCAGTAGTATAGTCCCCGGGACAGCGATTCAAGAGACCCAGTACTTC